The 31 T cell receptor beta chains below all came from one sample that was sequenced in a study of Ad26.COV2.S vaccination and SARS-CoV-2 variants. Indicated treatment: some 20 received Ad26.COV2.S at low or high dose, single or two shots; about 5 received placebo; per-sample allocation not given. The investigators took samples on day 63 after the first vaccine or placebo injection. Here immunoSEQ multiplex PCR was the method, and the copy in TCRdb shows in-frame clones only, minus some. The table records 300,000 to 400,000 clones, about nine tenths of them present only once. The source was peripheral blood, collected in a trial of Ad26.COV2.S vaccine versus placebo. These TCRs come from a person between 18 and 59 years old who received the Ad26.COV2.S COVID-19 vaccine or a placebo.

CDR3 protein: CASTFATNEAFF. The CDR3 coding sequence is TGTGCCAGCACGTTTGCCACAAACGAAGCTTTCTTT. The chain carries TRBV12-3 or TRBV12-4 and TRBJ1-1; the D is unclear. The CDR3 has 12 residues. Trimming pared 7 bases from V and 8 bases from J, leaving 14 bases between.

The V gene is TRBV27, the J gene TRBJ2-7; 9 nucleotides line up with TRBD1. Per the germline V gene, CDR1 is MNHEY and CDR2 is SMNVEV (reference sequence). J lost 6 bases, V lost 2 bases, and 8 bases had no gene match. The CDR3 has 15 amino acids. The CDR3: CASSLLRDRDGEQYF. The CDR3 coding sequence is TGTGCCAGCAGTTTACTTCGGGACAGGGACGGCGAGCAGTACTTC.

The chain recombines TRBV3-1 (or the pseudogene TRBV3-2) with TRBJ1-2, with D possibly TRBD1 on 6 matching bases. This CDR3 has 13 residues. Germline assignment: CDR1 LGHDT and CDR2 YNNKEL (reference sequence). Between the trimmed V and J ends, which lost 4 bases and 4 bases, there was a span of 10 bases. The CDR3 coding sequence is TGTGCCAGCAGCCTCGACAGGACCTATGGCTACACCTTC. Its protein is CASSLDRTYGYTF.

The V gene is TRBV30, the J gene TRBJ1-1; 8 positions agree with TRBD1. Trimming took 0 bases from V and 4 from J; bases not matched to a gene: 1. CDR1 and CDR2 (germline): GTSNPN, SVGIG (reference sequence). CDR3 length equals 13 residues. The CDR3 region has the DNA TGTGCCTGGAGTGTGACAGGGGCCACTGAAGCTTTCTTT. Its protein is CAWSVTGATEAFF.

This clone was seen only once. The chain joins TRBV19 to TRBJ2-7; 7 bases are a match to TRBD1. This CDR3 spans 14 amino acids. Per the germline V gene, CDR1 is LNHDA and CDR2 is SQIVND (reference sequence). V dropped 8 bases and J dropped 1; count of bases not matched to a gene: 8. The CDR3 here is CASSPRTGSYEQYF. CDR3 in DNA: TGTGCCAGTTCCCCGAGGACAGGATCCTACGAGCAGTACTTC.

The chain has TRBV29-1 and TRBJ1-3; D gene unclear. Germline assignment: CDR1 SQVTM and CDR2 ANQGSEA. The CDR3 consists of 13 residues. The V end lost 1 base, the J end lost 0 bases, and 4 bases lay between the germline ends. The CDR3 spells CSVEGDSGNTIYF. The CDR3 DNA follows: TGCAGCGTTGAAGGGGACTCTGGAAACACCATATATTTT. Full variable domain (rest looked up from reference TRBV29-1 and TRBJ1-3): SAVISQKPSRDICQRGTSLTIQCQVDSQVTMMFWYRQQPGQSLTLIATANQGSEATYESGFVIDKFPISRPNLTFSTLTVSNMSPEDSSIYLCSVEGDSGNTIYFGEGSWLTVV.

The J gene is TRBJ1-6, the V gene TRBV10-3, with D possibly matching TRBD1 (6 bases). This CDR3 spans 15 amino acids. Germline V gene lookup returns CDR1 ENHRY and CDR2 SYGVKD. V lost 4 bases to trimming and J lost 7 bases, with 14 bases between them. The DNA of the CDR3 is TGTGCCATCAGTGTTGGGGGGGCTTACAATTCACCCCTCCACTTT. It codes for CAISVGGAYNSPLHF.

The J gene is TRBJ2-7, the V gene TRBV27; the D call may be TRBD1 or TRBD2 (5 bases each). V lost 7 bases to trimming and J lost 1 base, with 14 bases between them. Germline-derived CDR1 and CDR2 are MNHEY and SMNVEV (reference sequence). CDR3 size: 14 residues. This chain's CDR3 is CASKRSQGSYEQYF. CDR3 nucleotide sequence: TGTGCCAGCAAGCGGAGTCAGGGATCCTACGAGCAGTACTTC.

V gene TRBV6-5 combines with J gene TRBJ1-2; 8 bases line up with TRBD1. Per the germline V gene, CDR1 is MNHEY and CDR2 is SVGAGI. Trimming cost V 2 bases and J 7 bases; bases outside gene matches: 3. The CDR3 spans 13 residues. CDR3 DNA sequence: TGTGCCAGCAGTTACCAGGGGGCCGGTGGCTACACCTTC. It translates to CASSYQGAGGYTF.

Comments on this clone: One end of the junction does not line up with germline, which may come from a read error. The rearrangement joins TRBV6-1 to TRBJ1-1; 7 bases are shared with TRBD1. Germline lookup yields CDR1 MNHNS and CDR2 SASEGT. CDR3 length: 14 residues. CDR3 sequence: CASIEKGGPTEAFF. In nucleotides, the CDR3 is TGTGCCAGCATTGAAAAAGGGGGCCCCACTGAAGCTTTCTTT.

A single count supports this clone. The CDR3 region is CAISESNRGTEAFF. The CDR3 coding sequence is TGTGCCATCAGTGAGTCGAATAGGGGGACTGAAGCTTTCTTT. The chain combines TRBV10-3 with TRBJ1-1, with D possibly being TRBD1 (6 bases). V was clipped by 0 bases and J by 5 bases, with 10 bases between them. Per the germline V gene, CDR1 is ENHRY and CDR2 is SYGVKD. The CDR3 runs to 14 residues.

This rearrangement joins TRBV7-3 to TRBJ2-6; the D call may be TRBD1 or TRBD2 (5 bases each). Trimming shortened V by 2 bases and J by 0 bases, and 5 bases separated the two germline ends. In germline, CDR1 is SGHTA, CDR2 FQGTGA. There are 15 residues in the CDR3. Written as DNA, the CDR3 is TGTGCCAGCAGCTTAGGGGGCTCTGGGGCCAACGTCCTGACTTTC. Translating it yields CASSLGGSGANVLTF.

The chain employs TRBV7-2 and TRBJ1-6; 7 bases match TRBD1. V lost 5 bases and J lost 9; bases outside the gene matches: 10. Germline V gene data show CDR1 as SGHTA and CDR2 as FQGNSA. The CDR3 has 15 residues. In DNA form, the CDR3 reads TGTGCCAGCAGCCCGACAGGGATGACTAGTTCACCCCTCCACTTT. This gives the protein CASSPTGMTSSPLHF.

The rearrangement uses TRBV5-1 and TRBJ1-1; D might be TRBD1 (5 bases). With 5 bases removed from V and 0 bases from J, the gap between germline ends came to 17 bases. From germline, CDR1 is SGHRS and CDR2 YFSETQ. The CDR3 covers 16 residues. The CDR3 DNA reads TGCGCCAGCAGGCAAACCACAGGTTCAATGAACACTGAAGCTTTCTTT. This encodes CASRQTTGSMNTEAFF.

This clone was observed a few times. V usage is TRBV12-3 or TRBV12-4 and J usage is TRBJ1-5, with D hard to call. There are 10 residues in the CDR3. Trimming pared 8 bases from V and 5 bases from J, leaving 4 bases between. CDR3 sequence (DNA): TGTGCCAGCGGTGATCAGCCCCAGCATTTT. Amino acids: CASGDQPQHF.

The rearrangement links TRBV27 to TRBJ1-6; D possibly corresponds to TRBD1 (5 bases). The CDR3 consists of 14 residues. Trimming stripped 0 bases from V and 14 bases from J, with 14 bases between. Germline V gene sequence: CDR1 MNHEY, CDR2 SMNVEV (reference sequence). The DNA for the CDR3 is TGTGCCAGCAGTTTATCGAGGACACCCTTTTCCCTCCACTTT. Encoded protein: CASSLSRTPFSLHF.

This chain uses TRBV14 with TRBJ2-3; D is uncertain. Trimming removed 6 bases at V and 2 bases at J, with 18 bases between. Germline loops: CDR1 SGHDN, CDR2 FVKESK. The length of the CDR3 is 16 residues. The CDR3 loop reads CASSLFVASNTDTQYF. CDR3 DNA sequence: TGTGCCAGCAGTTTGTTTGTGGCTTCCAACACAGATACGCAGTATTTT. The entire variable domain, with the rest obtained from reference TRBV14 and TRBJ2-3, is as follows: EAGVTQFPSHSVIEKGQTVTLRCDPISGHDNLYWYRRVMGKEIKFLLHFVKESKQDESGMPNNRFLAERTGGTYSTLKVQPAELEDSGVYFCASSLFVASNTDTQYFGPGTRLTVL.

The J gene is TRBJ2-7, the V gene TRBV4-3; 9 bases map to TRBD2. The CDR3 length is 16 residues. Per germline, CDR1 LGHNA and CDR2 YSLEER. V lost 1 base to trimming and J lost 2 bases; unmatched junction nucleotides: 6. In DNA form, the CDR3 reads TGCGCCAGCAGCCAAGGTCAGCTAGCGGGACCCTACGAGCAGTACTTC. It yields the protein CASSQGQLAGPYEQYF.

The chain recombines TRBV2 with TRBJ1-5; no firm D call. The CDR3 runs to 12 residues. Germline-derived CDR1 and CDR2 are SNHLY and FYNNEI. The V end lost 5 bases, the J end lost 0 bases, and 2 bases lay between the germline ends. CDR3 loop: CASSNSNQPQHF. CDR3 nucleotides: TGTGCCAGCAGTAATAGCAATCAGCCCCAGCATTTT.

This clone occurred a few times. This chain connects TRBV12-3 or TRBV12-4 to TRBJ2-7; D is unclear. V was cut by 6 bases and J by 5 bases, with 14 bases left in between. The CDR3 is 13 amino acids. CDR3 sequence: CASSLLGFNEQYF. The CDR3 nucleotides read TGTGCCAGCAGCCTTCTGGGGTTCAACGAGCAGTACTTC.

This clone was detected a few times. CDR3 in DNA: TGTGCCAGCAGTTACTCGAGGTACCGAGCAAACTACGAGCAGTACTTC. It is translated as CASSYSRYRANYEQYF. The chain joins TRBV6-5 to TRBJ2-7; unclear D gene. The germline V and J ends were trimmed by 0 bases and 3 bases, with 15 bases remaining between them. This CDR3 is built from 16 residues. Germline CDR1 and CDR2: MNHEY and SVGAGI.

The chain links TRBV19 to TRBJ1-6; possibly TRBD1 for D (6 bases). Trimming left V 1 base short and J 7 bases short, with 11 bases between. The CDR3 runs 15 residues. Germline V lookup: CDR1 LNHDA, CDR2 SQIVND (reference sequence). This CDR3 is CASSIGDIPNSPLHF. CDR3 nucleotide sequence: TGTGCCAGTAGTATAGGGGACATTCCGAATTCACCCCTCCACTTT.

V is TRBV9 and J is TRBJ1-1, with a possible D match to TRBD1 (6 bases). The CDR3 runs to 14 residues. From germline, CDR1 is SGDLS and CDR2 YYNGEE. Trimming took off 3 bases at V and 3 bases at J, with 12 bases between the two ends. CDR3: CASSAGPGDTEAFF. Here the CDR3 DNA reads TGTGCCAGCAGCGCGGGACCAGGGGACACTGAAGCTTTCTTT.

The chain links TRBV10-3 to TRBJ1-6; 11 bases are a match to TRBD1. From germline, CDR1 is ENHRY and CDR2 SYGVKD. The CDR3 contains 14 residues. V was clipped by 4 bases and J by 10 bases; unmatched bases: 3. CDR3 DNA sequence: TGTGCCATCAGTGTGGACAGGGGGCAGTCACCCCTCCACTTT. Translation gives CAISVDRGQSPLHF.

The genes are TRBV13 and TRBJ1-2; D unclear. This CDR3 has 15 residues. Germline V gene lookup returns CDR1 PRHDT and CDR2 FYEKMQ (reference sequence). Trimming removed 0 bases at V and 8 bases at J, with 16 bases between. CDR3 bases: TGTGCCAGCAGCTTAGGGGTCAGCGTGTTAGAGGGCTACACCTTC. This sequence encodes CASSLGVSVLEGYTF.

The J gene is TRBJ2-7, the V gene TRBV6-1; D uncertain. Deletions cut 3 bases from V and 4 bases from J, with 22 bases between. CDR1 is MNHNS, CDR2 SASEGT, per germline. The CDR3 totals 17 residues. This chain's CDR3 is CASSDRPGRGVRYEQYF. The CDR3 bases are TGTGCCAGCAGTGATCGCCCAGGACGTGGTGTACGGTACGAGCAGTACTTC.

The gene calls are TRBV13 and TRBJ1-3; no clear D. Germline V gene lookup returns CDR1 PRHDT and CDR2 FYEKMQ (reference sequence). V was trimmed by 0 bases and J by 0 bases, leaving 9 bases between them. The CDR3 is made up of 16 amino acids. The CDR3 spells CASSLGPRVSGNTIYF. The CDR3 DNA follows: TGTGCCAGCAGCTTAGGGCCTCGGGTCTCTGGAAACACCATATATTTT.

V gene TRBV12-5 combines with J gene TRBJ2-7; a weak D match, TRBD2 (6 bases). This CDR3 region has 14 residues. Trimming shortened V by 4 bases and J by 4 bases, and 14 bases separated the two germline ends. CDR1 LGHNT and CDR2 FRNRAP come from the germline V gene. The CDR3 loop reads CASGSTGGDYEQYF. The CDR3 region has the DNA TGTGCTAGTGGTTCCACCGGAGGGGATTACGAGCAGTACTTC.

V gene TRBV7-8 combines with J gene TRBJ1-5; no clear D gene. The ends were cut back, 2 bases at V and 7 bases at J, with 21 bases in the middle. CDR1 and CDR2 (germline): SGHVS, FQNEAQ. The CDR3 spans 17 residues. CDR3 amino acids: CASSLYLLAGGVQPQHF. CDR3 DNA: TGTGCCAGCAGCTTATACTTGCTTGCTGGTGGAGTCCAGCCCCAGCATTTT.

The chain joins TRBV6-6 to TRBJ1-3, with D hard to call. The ends were cut back, 5 bases at V and 0 bases at J, with 8 bases in the middle. This CDR3 has 14 amino acids. The germline gives CDR1 MNHNY, CDR2 SVGAGI (reference sequence). CDR3 coding DNA: TGTGCCAGCAGTAACGGCCCCTCTGGAAACACCATATATTTT. Amino acids: CASSNGPSGNTIYF.

The chain recombines TRBV27 with TRBJ1-1; D is ambiguous. Germline CDR1 MNHEY, CDR2 SMNVEV (reference sequence). The CDR3 is 14 residues long. Trimming left V 2 bases short and J 0 bases short, with 7 bases between. CDR3 coding DNA: TGTGCCAGCAGTTTAAATAGGATGAACACTGAAGCTTTCTTT. Amino acids: CASSLNRMNTEAFF.